The 21 T cell receptor beta chains below were found in one sample sequenced in a study of blood T cells in healthy people across ages. Combining a sample-barcoded 5' primer with a J-beta primer mix, a second PCR ran for roughly 7 to 12 cycles. TCRdb called the 5' RACE reads again in MiXCR, with one record for every CDR3 protein. The sample gives over a million distinct CDR3 sequences, about 23% of which show up once; approximately 0.75% is in the top ten. A further study also used this sample, focusing on T cells of mothers and their children.

Source material: blood. Receptors originate from a girl between 2 and 10 years old in good health.

J is TRBJ1-5 and V is TRBV7-2; D might be TRBD1 (6 bases). Germline loops: CDR1 SGHTA, CDR2 FQGNSA. This CDR3 has 15 residues. V was pared by 5 bases and J by 8 bases, with 19 bases between. The CDR3: CASSLWGGQPEPQHF. Written as DNA, the CDR3 is TGTGCCAGCAGCCTATGGGGCGGACAGCCAGAGCCCCAGCATTTT. The full variable domain, its missing parts supplied by reference TRBV7-2 and TRBJ1-5, is GAGVSQSPSNKVTEKGKDVELRCDPISGHTALYWYRQSLGQGLEFLIYFQGNSAPDKSGLPSDRFSAERTGGSVSTLTIQRTQQEDSAVYLCASSLWGGQPEPQHFGDGTRLSIL.

This clonotype has more than one count but fewer than ten. The chain has TRBV7-9 and TRBJ2-7; D is undetermined. Germline V gives CDR1 SEHNR, CDR2 FQNEAQ (reference sequence). The CDR3 has 15 residues. The V end lost 3 bases, the J end lost 3 bases, and 15 bases lay between the germline ends. The DNA for the CDR3 is TGTGCCAGCAGCTTCCGCGAATCAGACGGCTACGAGCAGTACTTC. Translated, it gives CASSFRESDGYEQYF.

This clonotype was picked up a small number of times. The chain uses TRBV28 and TRBJ2-2; unclear D gene. Germline lookup yields CDR1 MDHEN and CDR2 SYDVKM. Trimming stripped 3 bases from V and 4 bases from J, with 6 bases between. The CDR3 runs 13 residues. DNA for the CDR3: TGTGCCAGCAGTTTTCGGAGCACCGGGGAGCTGTTTTTT. Amino acids: CASSFRSTGELFF.

The chain uses TRBV29-1 and TRBJ2-1; no firm D call. This CDR3 contains 11 residues. The V and J ends lost 7 bases and 15 bases respectively, with 19 bases between them. The germline gives CDR1 SQVTM, CDR2 ANQGSEA. The CDR3 nucleotides are TGCAGCGCAATAACCCGGACCAATCTGTTCTTC. It is translated as CSAITRTNLFF.

This clonotype came up a few times. This chain links TRBV7-2 with TRBJ2-2; D remains ambiguous. The CDR3 has 14 residues. V was clipped by 6 bases and J by 1 base, with 9 bases between them. Looked up from germline, CDR1 is SGHTA and CDR2 is FQGNSA. CDR3 amino acids: CASRPDWNTGELFF. The CDR3 DNA reads TGTGCCAGCAGGCCCGACTGGAACACCGGGGAGCTGTTTTTT.

This clonotype has a handful of counts. The chain combines TRBV12-3 or TRBV12-4 with TRBJ1-1; 7 bases agree with TRBD1. The CDR3 runs 15 residues. Trimming took 5 bases from V and 3 from J; bases not matched to a gene: 9. CDR3 loop: CASSAPARGYTEAFF. In nucleotides, the CDR3 is TGTGCCAGCAGTGCCCCTGCCAGGGGGTACACTGAAGCTTTCTTT.

The J gene is TRBJ2-1, the V gene TRBV7-9; maybe TRBD2 (5 bases). Germline CDR1 and CDR2: SEHNR and FQNEAQ (reference sequence). This CDR3 spans 14 amino acids. Trimming took off 6 bases at V and 1 base at J, with 10 bases between the two ends. The CDR3 spells CASRREGSYNEQFF. CDR3 bases: TGTGCCAGCAGGAGAGAGGGATCCTACAATGAGCAGTTCTTC.

This clonotype was counted many times. This sequence joins TRBV11-2 and TRBJ2-7; possibly TRBD2 for D (6 bases). This CDR3 has 13 amino acids. Germline V gene sequence: CDR1 SGHAT, CDR2 FQNNGV. V lost 5 bases, J lost 5 bases, and 13 bases lay in between. CDR3 sequence reads: CASSPSGGHEQYF. CDR3 bases: TGTGCCAGCAGCCCCTCCGGAGGGCACGAGCAGTACTTC.

Only a few counts were recorded for this clonotype. This rearrangement joins TRBV28 to TRBJ2-5, with a tentative D call TRBD2 (6 bases). V lost 2 bases and J lost 5, with 12 bases in between. CDR3 length: 14 residues. The V gene's germline CDR1 is MDHEN and CDR2 SYDVKM. DNA of the CDR3: TGTGCCAGCAGTTTAGCCGGGGGTTCCGAGACCCAGTACTTC. Encoded protein: CASSLAGGSETQYF.

Note on this clonotype: This likely comes from a read error, as the CDR3 has no conserved phenylalanine or tryptophan at its end. The chain has TRBV12-3 or TRBV12-4 and TRBJ2-7; D is perhaps TRBD2 (5 bases). The length of the CDR3 is 15 residues. Trimming removed 0 bases at V and 0 bases at J, with 9 bases between. CDR3 nucleotides: TGTGCCAGCAGTTTAGCGGGTGGACTCTCCTACGAGCAGTACATC. Its protein is CASSLAGGLSYEQYI.

This clonotype was counted between two and nine times. The chain is built from TRBV29-1 and TRBJ1-5; D uncertain. Germline CDR1 and CDR2: SQVTM and ANQGSEA. Between the trimmed V and J ends, which lost 4 bases and 3 bases, there was a span of 13 bases. The CDR3 is 14 amino acids. Written as DNA, the CDR3 is TGCAGCGTTGCGGCGGGAAACTACAATCAGCCCCAGCATTTT. Encoded protein: CSVAAGNYNQPQHF. Supplemented by reference TRBV29-1 and TRBJ1-5, the full variable domain reads SAVISQKPSRDICQRGTSLTIQCQVDSQVTMMFWYRQQPGQSLTLIATANQGSEATYESGFVIDKFPISRPNLTFSTLTVSNMSPEDSSIYLCSVAAGNYNQPQHFGDGTRLSIL.

As concerns this clonotype: Germline and junction disagree at one end, which may indicate a read error. The chain links TRBV5-1 to TRBJ2-2; 10 bases align to TRBD1. From germline, CDR1 is SGHRS and CDR2 YFSETQ. The length of the CDR3 is 18 residues. CDR3 DNA: TGCGCCAGCAGCTTGTCCACACGACAGGGGGCGAAAACCGGGGAGCTGTTTTTT. Its translation is CASSLSTRQGAKTGELFF.

The V call is TRBV28, the J call TRBJ2-5; no definite D call. TRBJ2-1 explains the end of the DNA better; the J call may be wrong. Germline CDR1 and CDR2: MDHEN and SYDVKM. The CDR3 length is 15 residues. The CDR3 sequence is CASSPWWVSRNEQFF. In DNA form, the CDR3 reads TGTGCCAGCAGTCCCTGGTGGGTTTCCCGGAATGAGCAGTTCTTC.

This chain links TRBV6-5 with TRBJ2-5; D is uncertain. The end of the DNA is better explained by TRBJ2-7, so the J call may be wrong. From germline, CDR1 is MNHEY and CDR2 SVGAGI. The CDR3 is 14 residues long. The CDR3 sequence is CASSSLLRAYEQYF. CDR3 nucleotide sequence: TGTGCCAGCAGTTCCCTCTTACGCGCCTACGAGCAGTACTTC.

This chain's CDR3 is CASSLELAGPSYEQYF. The CDR3 nucleotides read TGCGCCAGCAGCTTGGAACTAGCGGGACCCTCCTACGAGCAGTACTTC. V usage is TRBV5-1 and J usage is TRBJ2-7; TRBD2 matches at 10 bases. V dropped 0 bases and J dropped 0; count of bases not matched to a gene: 3. Per the germline V gene, CDR1 is SGHRS and CDR2 is YFSETQ. The CDR3 loop spans 16 amino acids.

The CDR3 sequence is CASSSRMENSPLHF. CDR3 DNA: TGTGCCAGCAGTTCCCGCATGGAAAATTCACCCCTCCACTTT. V is TRBV12-3 or TRBV12-4 and J is TRBJ1-6; D is ambiguous. The ends were cut back, 4 bases at V and 7 bases at J, with 11 bases in the middle. This CDR3 has 14 residues.

V and J are TRBV29-1 and TRBJ1-1; D may be TRBD1 (5 bases). The V end was cut by 5 bases, the J end by 3 bases, with 16 bases between. CDR3 length: 14 residues. The V gene's germline CDR1 is SQVTM and CDR2 ANQGSEA. CDR3 loop: CSVRIRVEDTEAFF. The CDR3 bases are TGCAGCGTTCGGATCAGGGTGGAGGACACTGAAGCTTTCTTT.

Details on this clonotype: A much larger clone is a single base away; this may be a read error. The J gene is TRBJ2-5, the V gene TRBV9, with TRBD2 identical over 7 bases. The J call may be incorrect, as the DNA end agrees better with TRBJ2-1. The CDR3 sequence is 12 residues long. Germline V CDR1 and CDR2: SGDLS, YYNGEE. The CDR3 nucleotides read TGTACCAGCAGCGGACTAGAGGATGAGCAGTTCTTC. Translation gives CTSSGLEDEQFF.

The sample holds a few counts of this clonotype. This chain joins TRBV5-6 and TRBJ1-4, with D maybe TRBD1 (6 bases). Germline loops: CDR1 SGHDT, CDR2 YYEEEE. V shed 2 bases and J shed 7 bases, with 15 bases lying between them. The CDR3 has 15 residues. For the CDR3, the DNA is TGTGCCAGCAGCTTTTTTGCGCAGGGGCCTGAAAAACTGTTTTTT. Its translation: CASSFFAQGPEKLFF.

V gene TRBV28 combines with J gene TRBJ2-1, with unresolved D. The V gene lost 7 bases and the J gene lost 6 bases, with 10 bases spanning the gap. CDR1 and CDR2 from the germline V gene are MDHEN and SYDVKM. The CDR3 contains 12 residues. CDR3 sequence: CASTARFNEQFF. The CDR3, as DNA: TGTGCCAGCACGGCTAGGTTCAATGAGCAGTTCTTC.

V and J are TRBV19 and TRBJ2-6, with D possibly TRBD1 on 5 matching bases. Trimming shortened V by 4 bases and J by 4 bases, and 5 bases separated the two germline ends. Germline V gives CDR1 LNHDA, CDR2 SQIVND (reference sequence). This CDR3 is built from 13 residues. The CDR3 DNA reads TGTGCCAGTAGTAGACAGGGGGCCAACGTCCTGACTTTC. Amino acid sequence: CASSRQGANVLTF.